Presented here are 8 T cell receptor beta chains from one specimen sequenced in a study of blood T cell repertoires in COVID-19. Only in-frame clones appear in the TCRdb table, and some are missing; sequencing was by immunoSEQ multiplex PCR. The sample lists 150,000 to 200,000 clones, around 90% occurring once. Sequenced input: peripheral blood. These receptors all come from a middle-aged man with acute or convalescent COVID-19.

The J gene is TRBJ1-6, the V gene TRBV18, with D possibly TRBD1 on 6 matching bases. Deletions cut 5 bases from V and 9 bases from J, with 20 bases between. Germline lookup yields CDR1 KGHSH and CDR2 LQKENI. This CDR3 has 16 residues. The CDR3 region is CASSDGTNRVVSPLHF. Written as DNA, the CDR3 is TGTGCCAGCTCAGACGGAACCAACAGGGTTGTTTCACCCCTCCACTTT.

The V gene is TRBV18, the J gene TRBJ1-3; 9 bases line up with TRBD1. CDR1 and CDR2 (germline): KGHSH, LQKENI. CDR3 length: 16 residues. V lost 0 bases to trimming and J lost 1 base; unmatched junction nucleotides: 1. This CDR3 is CASSPPGTGSGNTIYF. CDR3 in DNA: TGTGCCAGCTCACCACCCGGGACAGGGTCTGGAAACACCATATATTTT. Combining the CDR3 with reference TRBV18 and TRBJ1-3 gives the whole variable domain NAGVMQNPRHLVRRRGQEARLRCSPMKGHSHVYWYRQLPEEGLKFMVYLQKENIIDESGMPKERFSAEFPKEGPSILRIQQVVRGDSAAYFCASSPPGTGSGNTIYFGEGSWLTVV.

The chain uses TRBV27 and TRBJ1-1; possible D gene TRBD1, 6 bases. The CDR3 has 15 residues. V was pared by 5 bases and J by 4 bases, with 17 bases between. The germline gives CDR1 MNHEY, CDR2 SMNVEV (reference sequence). CDR3 region: CASSTVGGGGTEAFF. The CDR3 DNA follows: TGTGCCAGCAGTACCGTTGGGGGAGGGGGCACTGAAGCTTTCTTT.

The chain uses TRBV30 and TRBJ1-5, with D possibly matching TRBD1 (5 bases). The germline V and J ends were trimmed by 0 bases and 5 bases, with 8 bases remaining between them. This CDR3 region has 13 residues. The germline CDR1 and CDR2 sequences are GTSNPN and SVGIG (reference sequence). The CDR3 sequence is CAWSVSGHQPQHF. The CDR3 DNA follows: TGTGCCTGGAGTGTATCAGGGCATCAGCCCCAGCATTTT.

V is TRBV7-3 and J is TRBJ2-3, with TRBD1 identical over 9 bases. The CDR3 extends over 19 amino acids. CDR1 is SGHTA and CDR2 is FQGTGA in the germline V gene. V lost 4 bases to trimming and J lost 0 bases; unmatched junction nucleotides: 14. The CDR3: CASSSNSLPGQGSTDTQYF. For the CDR3, the DNA is TGTGCCAGCAGCTCGAACTCATTACCGGGACAGGGAAGCACAGATACGCAGTATTTT.

This chain uses TRBV5-1 with TRBJ2-5; 10 bases align to TRBD1. The germline gives CDR1 SGHRS, CDR2 YFSETQ. Germline trimming cut 5 bases from V and 4 bases from J; bases unmatched to any gene: 8. The CDR3 has 15 amino acids. The CDR3 loop reads CASRYGQGVGETQYF. DNA of the CDR3: TGCGCCAGCAGATATGGACAGGGGGTGGGAGAGACCCAGTACTTC.

CDR3 amino acids: CASSLIRTSNTGELFF. DNA for the CDR3: TGTGCCAGCAGTCTGATTCGGACTAGCAACACCGGGGAGCTGTTTTTT. The rearrangement joins TRBV27 to TRBJ2-2; 8 bases map to TRBD2. Germline V CDR1 and CDR2: MNHEY, SMNVEV (reference sequence). With 5 bases clipped from V and 2 bases from J, the junction kept 7 bases outside the gene matches. The CDR3 is 16 residues long.

Written as DNA, the CDR3 is TGTGCCAGCAGGGACATGAGTGCCTCCTACAATGAGCAGTTCTTC. It is translated as CASRDMSASYNEQFF. V is TRBV28 and J is TRBJ2-1, with TRBD1 as a possible D gene (5 bases). Germline CDR1 reads MDHEN; CDR2 reads SYDVKM. V gave up 6 bases and J gave up 0 bases, with 12 bases separating them. The length of the CDR3 is 15 residues.